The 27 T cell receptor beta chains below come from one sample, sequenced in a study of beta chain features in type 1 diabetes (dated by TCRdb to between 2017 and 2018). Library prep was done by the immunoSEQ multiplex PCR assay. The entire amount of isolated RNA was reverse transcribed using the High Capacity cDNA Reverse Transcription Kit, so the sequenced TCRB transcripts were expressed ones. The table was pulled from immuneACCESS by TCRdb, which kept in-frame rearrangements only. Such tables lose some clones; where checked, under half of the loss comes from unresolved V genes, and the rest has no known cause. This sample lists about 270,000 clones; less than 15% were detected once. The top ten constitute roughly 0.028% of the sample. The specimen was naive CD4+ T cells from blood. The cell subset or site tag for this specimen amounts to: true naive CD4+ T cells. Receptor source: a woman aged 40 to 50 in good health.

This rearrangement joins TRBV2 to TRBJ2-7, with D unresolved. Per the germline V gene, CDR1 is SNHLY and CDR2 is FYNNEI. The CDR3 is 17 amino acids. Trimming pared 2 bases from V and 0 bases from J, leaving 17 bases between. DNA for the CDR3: TGTGCCAGCAGTGAACTTGGTTTGATTACAGCCTCCTACGAGCAGTACTTC. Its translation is CASSELGLITASYEQYF.

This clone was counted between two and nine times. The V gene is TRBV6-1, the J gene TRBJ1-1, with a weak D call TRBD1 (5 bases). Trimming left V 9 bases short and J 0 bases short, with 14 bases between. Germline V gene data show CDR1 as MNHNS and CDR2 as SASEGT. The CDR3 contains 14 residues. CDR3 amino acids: CASTVTGLNTEAFF. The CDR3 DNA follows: TGTGCCAGTACCGTCACAGGCCTGAACACTGAAGCTTTCTTT.

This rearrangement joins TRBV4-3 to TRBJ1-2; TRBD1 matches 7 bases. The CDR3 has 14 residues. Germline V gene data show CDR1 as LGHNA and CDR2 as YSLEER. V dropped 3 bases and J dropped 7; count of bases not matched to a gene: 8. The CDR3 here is CASSQNTGVAGYTF. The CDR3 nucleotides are TGCGCCAGCAGCCAGAATACAGGGGTTGCTGGCTACACCTTC.

CDR3 residues: CASSGTGGPTYGELFF. For the CDR3, the DNA is TGTGCCAGCAGTGGGACAGGGGGCCCAACGTACGGGGAGCTGTTTTTT. The chain is built from TRBV2 and TRBJ2-2; TRBD1 matches 11 bases. Trimming took 4 bases from V and 7 from J; bases not matched to a gene: 8. This CDR3 has 16 amino acids. The germline V gene encodes CDR1 SNHLY and CDR2 FYNNEI.

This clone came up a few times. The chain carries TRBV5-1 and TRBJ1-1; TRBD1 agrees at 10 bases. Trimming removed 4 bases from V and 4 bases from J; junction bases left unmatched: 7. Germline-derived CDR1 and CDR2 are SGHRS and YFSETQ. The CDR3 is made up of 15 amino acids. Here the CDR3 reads CASSPRTGGSTEAFF. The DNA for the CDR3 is TGCGCCAGCAGCCCCAGGACAGGGGGAAGCACTGAAGCTTTCTTT.

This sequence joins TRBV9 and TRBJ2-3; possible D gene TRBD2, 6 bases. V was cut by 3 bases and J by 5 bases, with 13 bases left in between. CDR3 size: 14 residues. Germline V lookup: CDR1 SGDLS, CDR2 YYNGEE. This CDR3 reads CASSGGAGEDTQYF. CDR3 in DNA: TGTGCCAGCAGCGGCGGGGCCGGGGAAGATACGCAGTATTTT.

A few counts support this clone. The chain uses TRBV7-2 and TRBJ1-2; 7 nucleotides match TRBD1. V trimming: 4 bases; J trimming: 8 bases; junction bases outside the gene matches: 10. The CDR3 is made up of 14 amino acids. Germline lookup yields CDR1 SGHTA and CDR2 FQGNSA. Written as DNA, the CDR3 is TGTGCCAGCAGCTCACGTGGACAGGATTCAGGCTACACCTTC. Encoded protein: CASSSRGQDSGYTF.

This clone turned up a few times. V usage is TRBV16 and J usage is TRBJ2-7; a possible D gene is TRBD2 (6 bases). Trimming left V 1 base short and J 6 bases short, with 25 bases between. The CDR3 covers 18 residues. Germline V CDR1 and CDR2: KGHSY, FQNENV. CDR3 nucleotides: TGTGCCAGCAGCCAATTGGGCCGAGGTGGGCAGTCAGCGGGCGAGCAGTACTTC. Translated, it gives CASSQLGRGGQSAGEQYF.

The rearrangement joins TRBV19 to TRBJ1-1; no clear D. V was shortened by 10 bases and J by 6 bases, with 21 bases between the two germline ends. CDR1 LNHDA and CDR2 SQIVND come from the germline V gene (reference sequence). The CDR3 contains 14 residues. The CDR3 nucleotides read TGTGCCACTTCCTCCGGGGATCCTATCGCTGAAGCTTTCTTT. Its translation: CATSSGDPIAEAFF.

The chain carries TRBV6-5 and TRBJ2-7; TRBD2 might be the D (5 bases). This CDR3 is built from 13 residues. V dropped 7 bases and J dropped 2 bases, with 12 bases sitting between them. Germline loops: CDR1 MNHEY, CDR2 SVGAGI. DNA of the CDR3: TGTGCCAGCACCATGGGGAGAACCTACGAGCAGTACTTC. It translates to CASTMGRTYEQYF.

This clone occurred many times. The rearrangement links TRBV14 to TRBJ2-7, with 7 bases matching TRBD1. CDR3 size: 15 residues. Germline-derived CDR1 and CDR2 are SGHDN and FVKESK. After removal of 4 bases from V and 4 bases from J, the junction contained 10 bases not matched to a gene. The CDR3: CASSPRQGSGYEQYF. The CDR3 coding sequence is TGTGCCAGCAGCCCCAGACAGGGCTCGGGGTACGAGCAGTACTTC.

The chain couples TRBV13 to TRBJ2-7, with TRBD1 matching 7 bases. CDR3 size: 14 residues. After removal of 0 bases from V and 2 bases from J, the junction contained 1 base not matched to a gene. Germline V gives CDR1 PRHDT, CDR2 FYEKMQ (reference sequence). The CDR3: CASSLGGGPYEQYF. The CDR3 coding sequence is TGTGCCAGCAGCTTAGGAGGGGGCCCCTACGAGCAGTACTTC. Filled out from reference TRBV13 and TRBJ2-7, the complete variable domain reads AAGVIQSPRHLIKEKRETATLKCYPIPRHDTVYWYQQGPGQDPQFLISFYEKMQSDKGSIPDRFSAQQFSDYHSELNMSSLELGDSALYFCASSLGGGPYEQYFGPGTRLTVT.

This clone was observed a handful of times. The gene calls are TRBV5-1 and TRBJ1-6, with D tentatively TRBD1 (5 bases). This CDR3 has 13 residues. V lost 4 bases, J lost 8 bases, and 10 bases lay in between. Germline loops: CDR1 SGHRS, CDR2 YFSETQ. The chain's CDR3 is CASSPGEDSPLHF. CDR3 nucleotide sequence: TGCGCCAGCAGCCCGGGGGAGGATTCACCCCTCCACTTT.

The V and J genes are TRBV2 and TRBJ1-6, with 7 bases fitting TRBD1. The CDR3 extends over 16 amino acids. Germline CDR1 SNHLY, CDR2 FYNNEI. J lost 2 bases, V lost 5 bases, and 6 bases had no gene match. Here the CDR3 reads CASSRYGTAYNSPLHF. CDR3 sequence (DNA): TGTGCCAGCAGTCGCTACGGGACAGCCTATAATTCACCCCTCCACTTT.

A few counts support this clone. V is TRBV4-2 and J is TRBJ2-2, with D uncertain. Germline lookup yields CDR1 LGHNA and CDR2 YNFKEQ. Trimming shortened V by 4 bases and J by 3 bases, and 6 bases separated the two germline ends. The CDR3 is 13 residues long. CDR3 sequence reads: CASSLQDTGELFF. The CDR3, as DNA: TGTGCCAGCAGCCTCCAGGACACCGGGGAGCTGTTTTTT.

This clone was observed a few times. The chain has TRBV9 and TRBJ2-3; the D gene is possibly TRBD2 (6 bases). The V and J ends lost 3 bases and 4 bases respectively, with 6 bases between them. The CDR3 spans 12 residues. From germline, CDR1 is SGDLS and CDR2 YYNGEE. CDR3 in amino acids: CASSGRADTQYF. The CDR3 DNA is TGTGCCAGCAGCGGGAGGGCAGATACGCAGTATTTT.

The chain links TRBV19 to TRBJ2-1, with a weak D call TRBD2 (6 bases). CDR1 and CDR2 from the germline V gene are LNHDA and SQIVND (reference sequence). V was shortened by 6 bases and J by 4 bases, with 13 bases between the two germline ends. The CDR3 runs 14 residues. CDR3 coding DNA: TGTGCCAGTAGGGCCCAGACTAGGTACAATGAGCAGTTCTTC. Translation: CASRAQTRYNEQFF.

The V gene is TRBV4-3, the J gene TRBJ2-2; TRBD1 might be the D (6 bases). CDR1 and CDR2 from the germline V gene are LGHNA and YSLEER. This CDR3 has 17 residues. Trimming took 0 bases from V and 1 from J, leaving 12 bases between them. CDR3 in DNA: TGCGCCAGCAGCCAAGAGCGATGGGGGCGGAACACCGGGGAGCTGTTTTTT. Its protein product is CASSQERWGRNTGELFF.

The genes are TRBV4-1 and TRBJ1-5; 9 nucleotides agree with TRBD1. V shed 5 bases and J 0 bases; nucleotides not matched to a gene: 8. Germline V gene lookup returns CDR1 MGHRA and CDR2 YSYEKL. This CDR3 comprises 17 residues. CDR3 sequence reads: CASSNAGTGNSNQPQHF. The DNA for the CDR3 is TGCGCCAGCAGCAATGCCGGGACAGGGAATAGCAATCAGCCCCAGCATTTT.

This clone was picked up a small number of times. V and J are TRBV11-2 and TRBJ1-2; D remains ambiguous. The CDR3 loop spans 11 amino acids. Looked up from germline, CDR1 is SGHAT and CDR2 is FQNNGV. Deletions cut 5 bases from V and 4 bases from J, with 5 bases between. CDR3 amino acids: CASSAGYGYTF. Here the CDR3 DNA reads TGTGCCAGCAGCGCGGGCTATGGCTACACCTTC.

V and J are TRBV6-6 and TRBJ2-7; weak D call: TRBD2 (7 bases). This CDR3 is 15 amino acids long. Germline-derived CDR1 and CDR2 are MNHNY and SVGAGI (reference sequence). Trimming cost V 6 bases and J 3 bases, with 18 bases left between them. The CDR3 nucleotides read TGTGCCAGCAGCTTAGGGGGGGCCCGCCTCTACGAGCAGTACTTC. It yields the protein CASSLGGARLYEQYF.

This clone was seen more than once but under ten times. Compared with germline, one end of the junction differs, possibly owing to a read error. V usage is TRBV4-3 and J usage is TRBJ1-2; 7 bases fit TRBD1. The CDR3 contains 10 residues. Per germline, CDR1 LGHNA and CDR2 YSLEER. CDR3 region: CASSQEDRIF. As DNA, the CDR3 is TGCGCCAGCAGCCAAGAGGACAGGATCTTC.

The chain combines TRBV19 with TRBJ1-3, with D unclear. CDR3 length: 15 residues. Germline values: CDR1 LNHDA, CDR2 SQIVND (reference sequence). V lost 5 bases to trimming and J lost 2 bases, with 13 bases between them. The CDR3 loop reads CASSLTANTGNTIYF. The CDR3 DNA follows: TGTGCCAGTAGTCTCACAGCCAACACTGGAAACACCATATATTTT.

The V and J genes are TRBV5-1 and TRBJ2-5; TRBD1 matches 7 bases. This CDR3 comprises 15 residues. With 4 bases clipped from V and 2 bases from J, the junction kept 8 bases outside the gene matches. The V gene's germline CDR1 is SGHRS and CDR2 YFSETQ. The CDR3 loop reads CASSRARDRQETQYF. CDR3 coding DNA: TGCGCCAGCAGCCGGGCGAGGGACAGACAAGAGACCCAGTACTTC.

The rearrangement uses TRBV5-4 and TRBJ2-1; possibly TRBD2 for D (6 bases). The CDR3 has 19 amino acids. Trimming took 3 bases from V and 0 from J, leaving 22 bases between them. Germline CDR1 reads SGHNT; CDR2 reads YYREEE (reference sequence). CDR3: CASSSLGRGATLSYNEQFF. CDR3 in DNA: TGTGCCAGCAGCTCCTTGGGGCGGGGAGCTACCCTCTCCTACAATGAGCAGTTCTTC.

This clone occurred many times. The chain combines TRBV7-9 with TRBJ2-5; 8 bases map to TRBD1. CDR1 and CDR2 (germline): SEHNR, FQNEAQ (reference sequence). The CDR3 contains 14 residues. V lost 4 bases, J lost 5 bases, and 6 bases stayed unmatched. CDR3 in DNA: TGTGCCAGCAGCTCCCGGACAGGGATGGAGACCCAGTACTTC. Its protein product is CASSSRTGMETQYF.

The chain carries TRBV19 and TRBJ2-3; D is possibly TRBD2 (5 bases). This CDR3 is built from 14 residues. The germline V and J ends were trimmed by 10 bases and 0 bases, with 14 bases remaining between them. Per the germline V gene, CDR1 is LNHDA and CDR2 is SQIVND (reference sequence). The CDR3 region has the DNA TGTGCCACCCGGGAAGGACCTAGCACAGATACGCAGTATTTT. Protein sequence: CATREGPSTDTQYF.